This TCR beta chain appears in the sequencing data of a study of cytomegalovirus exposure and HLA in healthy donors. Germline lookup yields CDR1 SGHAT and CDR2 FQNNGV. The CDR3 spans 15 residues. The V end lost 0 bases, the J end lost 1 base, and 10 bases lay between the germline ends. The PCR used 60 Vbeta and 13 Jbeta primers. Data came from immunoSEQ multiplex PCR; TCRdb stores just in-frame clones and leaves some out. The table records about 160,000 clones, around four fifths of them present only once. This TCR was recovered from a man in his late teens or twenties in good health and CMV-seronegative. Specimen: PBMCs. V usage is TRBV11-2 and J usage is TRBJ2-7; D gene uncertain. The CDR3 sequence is CASSLDRGYSYEQYF. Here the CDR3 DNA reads TGTGCCAGCAGCTTAGACAGAGGTTATTCCTACGAGCAGTACTTC.